The source of this TCR beta chain is a study of OX40 agonist ivuxolimab in advanced cancers. Study-wide context: Treatment of patients was with ivuxolimab, an agonistic anti-OX40 (CD134) antibody. Every 2 weeks, patients got intravenous ivuxolimab at one of six dose levels (0.01-10 mg/kg).

Libraries were prepared by immunoSEQ multiplex PCR; TCRdb keeps only in-frame clonotypes and omits some of them. The profile shows 70,000 or so clones, 84% of them singletons. Note on this clone: The antigen remains undetermined.

Trimming pared 5 bases from V and 13 bases from J, leaving 9 bases between. The length of the CDR3 is 11 residues. The germline V gene has CDR1 LNHDA and CDR2 SQIVND (reference sequence). Study-level results: The antigens recognized by the expanded peripheral T cells, that is their antigen specificity, were not determined.

This sequence joins TRBV19 and TRBJ1-6; D gene uncertain. The source is an adult with an advanced solid tumor such as melanoma, head and neck, liver or kidney cancer. Material: CD4+ or CD8+ T cells sorted from blood, obtained in a trial of the OX40 agonist ivuxolimab. The CDR3 here is CASSREGPLHF. The CDR3 DNA reads as TGTGCCAGTAGTCGGGAGGGCCCCCTCCACTTT.